A single sample gave rise to the 21 T cell receptor beta chains below, sequenced in a study of tumor-infiltrating T cells and Merkel cell polyomavirus. Across the study: The T cells studied were KLL-specific CD8+ cells against Merkel polyomavirus.

Every patient's tumor was robustly positive for Merkel cell polyomavirus Large T antigen on immunohistochemistry. Profiling relied on immunoSEQ multiplex PCR, and the TCRdb table lists in-frame clones only, not all of them. This table has 20,000 to 30,000 clones, roughly nine tenths appearing once. Sequenced input: lymph node tissue. These receptors were obtained from a man aged 50 to 59 with Merkel cell carcinoma.

This clone has only one observation. V and J are TRBV12-5 and TRBJ2-5; no firm D call. This CDR3 comprises 12 residues. The ends were cut back, 5 bases at V and 5 bases at J, with 9 bases in the middle. The germline CDR1 and CDR2 sequences are LGHNT and FRNRAP. CDR3 loop: CASGLARETQYF. As DNA, the CDR3 is TGTGCTAGTGGTCTGGCCAGGGAGACCCAGTACTTC.

J is TRBJ2-3 and V is TRBV7-9, with TRBD2 identical over 9 bases. The V gene end was trimmed by 5 bases and the J gene end by 1 base; junction bases not matched to a gene: 1. Germline loops: CDR1 SEHNR, CDR2 FQNEAQ (reference sequence). The CDR3 spans 14 residues. In DNA, the CDR3 is TGTGCCAGCAGCCCTAGCGGGGGCACAGATACGCAGTATTTT. Encoded protein: CASSPSGGTDTQYF. Full variable domain (outside the CDR3, taken from reference TRBV7-9 and TRBJ2-3): DTGVSQNPRHKITKRGQNVTFRCDPISEHNRLYWYRQTLGQGPEFLTYFQNEAQLEKSRLLSDRFSAERPKGSFSTLEIQRTEQGDSAMYLCASSPSGGTDTQYFGPGTRLTVL.

This clone was seen just once. This chain uses TRBV4-1 with TRBJ1-1; TRBD1 might be the D (6 bases). This CDR3 contains 15 residues. V lost 0 bases to trimming and J lost 12 bases, with 20 bases between them. CDR1 is MGHRA and CDR2 is YSYEKL in the germline V gene. This CDR3 is CASSQDTLHRALSFF. DNA for the CDR3: TGCGCCAGCAGCCAAGATACTTTGCACAGGGCGTTATCTTTCTTT.

The chain carries TRBV27 and TRBJ2-5, with D possibly matching TRBD2 (5 bases). CDR1 and CDR2 from the germline V gene are MNHEY and SMNVEV (reference sequence). This CDR3 is 13 amino acids long. The V and J ends lost 5 bases and 3 bases respectively, with 10 bases between them. Written as DNA, the CDR3 is TGTGCCAGCAGTGACTACACTAAAGAGACCCAGTACTTC. It codes for CASSDYTKETQYF.

The genes are TRBV10-3 and TRBJ1-1; 7 bases are shared with TRBD1. This CDR3 comprises 15 residues. V dropped 6 bases and J dropped 0; count of bases not matched to a gene: 7. CDR1 is ENHRY, CDR2 SYGVKD, per germline. The CDR3 loop is CAIRTLGGMNTEAFF. The CDR3, as DNA: TGTGCCATCAGAACCCTAGGGGGCATGAACACTGAAGCTTTCTTT.

The rearrangement links TRBV7-3 to TRBJ2-5; 7 positions agree with TRBD1. This CDR3 is built from 14 residues. The V gene end was trimmed by 6 bases and the J gene end by 3 bases; junction bases not matched to a gene: 7. Germline CDR1 SGHTA, CDR2 FQGTGA. The DNA of the CDR3 is TGTGCCAGCAGTTCAGACAGGGCTGAAGAGACCCAGTACTTC. This translates into CASSSDRAEETQYF.

The chain has TRBV28 and TRBJ1-3; D gene ambiguous. Between the trimmed V and J ends, which lost 3 bases and 1 base, there was a span of 10 bases. The germline V gene encodes CDR1 MDHEN and CDR2 SYDVKM. This CDR3 contains 15 residues. The CDR3 spells CASSLGSGSGNTIYF. DNA for the CDR3: TGTGCCAGCAGTTTGGGCAGTGGGTCTGGAAACACCATATATTTT.

This clone was seen only a few times. V usage is TRBV27 and J usage is TRBJ2-6; D perhaps matches TRBD1 (5 bases). The CDR3 loop spans 14 amino acids. CDR1 and CDR2 (germline): MNHEY, SMNVEV (reference sequence). V was cut by 5 bases and J by 3 bases, with 8 bases left in between. The CDR3 sequence is CASSQGIGANVLTF. The CDR3 nucleotides are TGTGCCAGCAGTCAGGGTATTGGGGCCAACGTCCTGACTTTC.

This chain uses TRBV28 with TRBJ2-1; TRBD1 matches at 8 bases. V trimming: 3 bases; J trimming: 3 bases; junction bases outside the gene matches: 4. This CDR3 has 15 residues. Germline assignment: CDR1 MDHEN and CDR2 SYDVKM. The CDR3 here is CASSFTGGFYNEQFF. CDR3 bases: TGTGCCAGCAGTTTCACAGGGGGATTCTACAATGAGCAGTTCTTC.

This sequence joins TRBV30 and TRBJ2-3, with 7 bases that match TRBD2. Germline V gene data show CDR1 as GTSNPN and CDR2 as SVGIG (reference sequence). V lost 4 bases, J lost 2 bases, and 6 bases stayed unmatched. The CDR3 covers 14 residues. CDR3 region: CAWKLADYTDTQYF. CDR3 coding DNA: TGTGCCTGGAAGCTAGCGGATTACACAGATACGCAGTATTTT.

The V call is TRBV10-3, the J call TRBJ2-1, with a weak D call TRBD1 (8 bases). V dropped 7 bases and J dropped 9 bases, with 22 bases sitting between them. The CDR3 runs to 15 residues. CDR1 and CDR2 (germline): ENHRY, SYGVKD. CDR3 loop: CAITNSGDRLSEQFF. The CDR3 bases are TGTGCCATCACTAACAGCGGGGACAGGCTGAGTGAGCAGTTCTTC.

The CDR3 is CASSGPVRTREPANYGYTF. The CDR3 nucleotides read TGTGCCAGCAGCGGTCCAGTCAGGACCAGGGAACCCGCTAACTATGGCTACACCTTC. The rearrangement joins TRBV7-9 to TRBJ1-2; a weak D match, TRBD1 (5 bases). The CDR3 length is 19 residues. Germline loops: CDR1 SEHNR, CDR2 FQNEAQ (reference sequence). The ends were cut back, 5 bases at V and 0 bases at J, with 25 bases in the middle.

The chain is built from TRBV5-5 and TRBJ1-2; 7 nucleotides line up with TRBD1. The CDR3 consists of 16 residues. With V trimmed by 0 bases and J by 2 bases, 7 bases remained unmatched. CDR1 SGHKS and CDR2 YYEKEE come from the germline V gene (reference sequence). Written as DNA, the CDR3 is TGTGCCAGCAGCTTGGCAAGAGTCAGGGGGAACTATGGCTACACCTTC. Residues: CASSLARVRGNYGYTF.

This chain uses TRBV6-1 with TRBJ1-5, with D unclear. The CDR3 is 11 residues long. Trimming left V 6 bases short and J 15 bases short, with 15 bases between. Germline CDR1 reads MNHNS; CDR2 reads SASEGT. The CDR3 loop is CASSPDNTRHF. CDR3 in DNA: TGTGCCAGCAGCCCCGATAATACGCGGCATTTT.

This rearrangement joins TRBV14 to TRBJ1-2; 7 bases agree with TRBD1. This CDR3 has 17 residues. V lost 4 bases, J lost 5 bases, and 16 bases stayed unmatched. Germline CDR1 and CDR2: SGHDN and FVKESK. CDR3 in DNA: TGTGCCAGCAGCCCACACAGGGGCGCAGGGGTAACGTATGGCTACACCTTC. Its translation: CASSPHRGAGVTYGYTF.

The chain employs TRBV5-1 and TRBJ2-4; no clear D. In germline, CDR1 is SGHRS, CDR2 YFSETQ. V was clipped by 4 bases and J by 5 bases, with 10 bases between them. The CDR3 is 13 amino acids. CDR3 sequence reads: CASSPDQENIQYF. The CDR3 DNA sequence: TGCGCCAGCAGCCCAGATCAGGAAAACATTCAGTACTTC.

This clone was seen only a few times. The CDR3 nucleotides are TGTGCCAGCAGAAACAGGGACCAGGACGAGCAGTACTTC. Protein product: CASRNRDQDEQYF. V usage is TRBV28 and J usage is TRBJ2-7, with D possibly being TRBD1 (6 bases). Trimming removed 6 bases from V and 5 bases from J, with 14 bases in between. This CDR3 has 13 amino acids. Germline V gene data show CDR1 as MDHEN and CDR2 as SYDVKM.

The rearrangement links TRBV14 to TRBJ1-2; possible D gene TRBD1, 5 bases. The CDR3 length is 16 residues. The V gene's germline CDR1 is SGHDN and CDR2 FVKESK. Trimming left V 2 bases short and J 1 base short, with 14 bases between. Here the CDR3 reads CASSQKGRTLNYGYTF. DNA for the CDR3: TGTGCCAGCAGCCAAAAGGGAAGGACACTTAACTATGGCTACACCTTC.

This chain connects TRBV7-9 to TRBJ2-5; 7 bases are shared with TRBD2. This CDR3 has 14 residues. Germline CDR1 and CDR2: SEHNR and FQNEAQ (reference sequence). V lost 0 bases to trimming and J lost 4 bases; unmatched junction nucleotides: 2. CDR3 sequence reads: CASSLAGGRETQYF. In nucleotides, the CDR3 is TGTGCCAGCAGCTTAGCGGGAGGGAGAGAGACCCAGTACTTC. Full variable domain (remainder filled in from reference TRBV7-9 and TRBJ2-5): DTGVSQNPRHKITKRGQNVTFRCDPISEHNRLYWYRQTLGQGPEFLTYFQNEAQLEKSRLLSDRFSAERPKGSFSTLEIQRTEQGDSAMYLCASSLAGGRETQYFGPGTRLLVL.

The genes are TRBV28 and TRBJ2-7, with D perhaps matching TRBD2 (5 bases). The V end was cut by 3 bases, the J end by 3 bases, with 15 bases between. The germline gives CDR1 MDHEN, CDR2 SYDVKM. This CDR3 comprises 15 residues. CDR3 in DNA: TGTGCCAGCAGTTTCGGTCTAGCTCAGAACTACGAGCAGTACTTC. Translating it yields CASSFGLAQNYEQYF. Full variable domain (remainder filled in from reference TRBV28 and TRBJ2-7): DVKVTQSSRYLVKRTGEKVFLECVQDMDHENMFWYRQDPGLGLRLIYFSYDVKMKEKGDIPEGYSVSREKKERFSLILESASTNQTSMYLCASSFGLAQNYEQYFGPGTRLTVT.

This clone was seen once. The gene calls are TRBV7-3 and TRBJ1-3; TRBD1 matches 9 bases. The V gene's germline CDR1 is SGHTA and CDR2 FQGTGA. The CDR3 runs to 15 residues. V was clipped by 4 bases and J by 1 base; unmatched bases: 2. The CDR3 here is CASSSGQGSGNTIYF. The CDR3 bases are TGTGCCAGCAGCTCGGGACAGGGATCTGGAAACACCATATATTTT.